These 21 T cell receptor beta chains were all obtained from the same sample, sequenced in a study of blood T cell repertoires in COVID-19. This table comes from immunoSEQ multiplex PCR, and its TCRdb copy is limited to in-frame clones, with some not included. The sample has under 85,000 clones; roughly 76% are singletons. Sequenced: peripheral blood. Every receptor here comes from a woman of 80 years or more with active or convalescent COVID-19.

This rearrangement joins TRBV5-1 to TRBJ2-2; TRBD1 might be the D (6 bases). CDR3 length: 15 amino acids. V was cut by 2 bases and J by 1 base, with 9 bases left in between. CDR1 is SGHRS, CDR2 YFSETQ, per germline. The CDR3 region is CASSLSTGNTGELFF. As DNA, the CDR3 is TGCGCCAGCAGCTTATCGACAGGGAACACCGGGGAGCTGTTTTTT.

The chain links TRBV28 to TRBJ1-6, with TRBD1 matching over 8 bases. Germline assignment: CDR1 MDHEN and CDR2 SYDVKM. This CDR3 has 15 residues. Unmatched junction bases numbered 7, after V lost 3 bases and J lost 9 bases. The CDR3 bases are TGTGCCAGCAGTTTCCCTCAGGGGGCAGGTTCACCCCTCCACTTT. Translated, it gives CASSFPQGAGSPLHF.

The chain is built from TRBV28 and TRBJ1-6, with D uncertain. Trimming cost V 8 bases and J 5 bases, with 19 bases left between them. The length of the CDR3 is 16 residues. The germline V gene encodes CDR1 MDHEN and CDR2 SYDVKM. The CDR3 protein is CASGTLAGIDNSPLHF. CDR3 DNA: TGTGCCAGCGGAACTCTGGCCGGGATCGATAATTCACCCCTCCACTTT.

This clone was seen only once. The rearrangement joins TRBV5-1 to TRBJ2-7; D is perhaps TRBD1 (6 bases). The germline gives CDR1 SGHRS, CDR2 YFSETQ. The V end was cut by 5 bases, the J end by 6 bases, with 12 bases between. CDR3 length equals 12 residues. Here the CDR3 reads CASRGQLLEQYF. The DNA of the CDR3 is TGCGCCAGCAGAGGACAGTTGCTCGAGCAGTACTTC.

This clone showed up many times. The genes are TRBV7-6 and TRBJ2-5; 9 positions match TRBD2. The CDR3 spans 17 residues. CDR1 SGHVS and CDR2 FNYEAQ come from the germline V gene. V shed 1 base, J shed 0 bases, and the junction held 6 bases outside the gene matches. The CDR3 sequence is CASSLGWLAGNQETQYF. The CDR3 coding sequence is TGTGCCAGCAGCTTAGGCTGGCTAGCGGGGAACCAAGAGACCCAGTACTTC. Supplemented by reference TRBV7-6 and TRBJ2-5, the full variable domain reads GAGVSQSPRYKVTKRGQDVALRCDPISGHVSLYWYRQALGQGPEFLTYFNYEAQQDKSGLPNDRFSAERPEGSISTLTIQRTEQRDSAMYRCASSLGWLAGNQETQYFGPGTRLLVL.

The rearrangement links TRBV24-1 to TRBJ1-5, with TRBD1 matching 8 bases. This CDR3 is 15 amino acids long. V lost 4 bases and J lost 6; bases outside the gene matches: 7. Germline V CDR1 and CDR2: KGHDR, SFDVKD. This CDR3 reads CATSDKQGVGQPQHF. DNA for the CDR3: TGTGCCACCAGTGACAAACAGGGGGTCGGTCAGCCCCAGCATTTT.

The chain joins TRBV2 to TRBJ1-4; 9 bases line up with TRBD1. The CDR3 totals 17 residues. Germline values: CDR1 SNHLY, CDR2 FYNNEI. J was trimmed by 3 bases and V by 6 bases; bases with no gene match: 11. CDR3 in amino acids: CASRGRDRDISNEKLFF. The CDR3 bases are TGTGCCAGCAGGGGAAGGGACAGGGATATATCTAATGAAAAACTGTTTTTT.

The rearrangement links TRBV9 to TRBJ2-1; perhaps TRBD2 as D (5 bases). CDR3 size: 15 residues. V was shortened by 6 bases and J by 5 bases, with 18 bases between the two germline ends. Germline V gene sequence: CDR1 SGDLS, CDR2 YYNGEE. CDR3 region: CASTTGRGKHNEQFF. CDR3 nucleotide sequence: TGTGCCAGCACCACCGGTCGGGGAAAGCACAATGAGCAGTTCTTC.

The chain carries TRBV6-5 and TRBJ1-2; weak D call: TRBD1 (6 bases). This CDR3 comprises 14 residues. V lost 2 bases and J lost 2, with 9 bases in between. Germline-derived CDR1 and CDR2 are MNHEY and SVGAGI. CDR3 sequence (DNA): TGTGCCAGCAGTTACGCAGGGGCAAACTATGGCTACACCTTC. It translates to CASSYAGANYGYTF.

J is TRBJ1-3 and V is TRBV27; 7 positions agree with TRBD1. Germline lookup yields CDR1 MNHEY and CDR2 SMNVEV (reference sequence). The V and J ends lost 7 bases and 2 bases, in that order; junction bases with no gene match: 17. The CDR3 contains 18 residues. The CDR3, as DNA: TGTGCCAGCATCTCACTCACGGACAGGAAGGTTCCTGGAAACACCATATATTTT. Its translation: CASISLTDRKVPGNTIYF.

This clone was found many times. The rearrangement uses TRBV20-1 and TRBJ1-2; D remains ambiguous. V lost 6 bases to trimming and J lost 4 bases, with 9 bases between them. This CDR3 contains 11 residues. The germline V gene has CDR1 DFQATT and CDR2 SNEGSKA (reference sequence). In DNA, the CDR3 is TGCAGTGCGGCAGACATCTATGGCTACACCTTC. Its translation: CSAADIYGYTF.

This clone was seen a few times. The chain joins TRBV11-2 to TRBJ2-5; TRBD2 is a possible D gene (5 bases). Germline lookup yields CDR1 SGHAT and CDR2 FQNNGV. The CDR3 loop spans 15 amino acids. V lost 1 base and J 3 bases, leaving 12 bases between the germline ends. The CDR3 nucleotides read TGTGCCAGCAGCTTAGGAGGGAAGCCCGAAGAGACCCAGTACTTC. Its protein product is CASSLGGKPEETQYF. Full variable domain (remainder filled in from reference TRBV11-2 and TRBJ2-5): EAGVAQSPRYKIIEKRQSVAFWCNPISGHATLYWYQQILGQGPKLLIQFQNNGVVDDSQLPKDRFSAERLKGVDSTLKIQPAKLEDSAVYLCASSLGGKPEETQYFGPGTRLLVL.

The J gene is TRBJ1-4, the V gene TRBV6-2 or TRBV6-3; D not resolved. The germline CDR1 and CDR2 sequences are MNHEY and SVGEGT. The germline V and J ends were trimmed by 5 bases and 7 bases, with 17 bases remaining between them. The CDR3 length is 15 residues. The CDR3 loop is CASSASEVRSEKLFF. In DNA form, the CDR3 reads TGTGCCAGCAGTGCCAGCGAGGTCCGCTCTGAAAAACTGTTTTTT.

The rearrangement joins TRBV7-2 to TRBJ1-5; D gene unclear. The V and J ends lost 3 bases and 3 bases respectively, with 12 bases between them. CDR3 length: 15 residues. Per germline, CDR1 SGHTA and CDR2 FQGNSA. CDR3 amino acids: CASSLDGLFNQPQHF. Here the CDR3 DNA reads TGTGCCAGCAGCTTGGACGGACTCTTCAATCAGCCCCAGCATTTT.

The chain joins TRBV30 to TRBJ2-7, with TRBD1 matching over 9 bases. Trimming removed 4 bases from V and 4 bases from J; junction bases left unmatched: 2. The CDR3 runs to 12 residues. CDR1 GTSNPN and CDR2 SVGIG come from the germline V gene (reference sequence). This chain's CDR3 is CAWTTGGYEQYF. The CDR3 nucleotides read TGTGCCTGGACGACAGGGGGGTACGAGCAGTACTTC. The complete variable domain, with remaining parts taken from reference TRBV30 and TRBJ2-7, reads SQTIHQWPATLVQPVGSPLSLECTVEGTSNPNLYWYRQAAGRGLQLLFYSVGIGQISSEVPQNLSASRPQDRQFILSSKKLLLSDSGFYLCAWTTGGYEQYFGPGTRLTVT.

V is TRBV12-3 or TRBV12-4 and J is TRBJ2-5; TRBD1 is a possible D gene (5 bases). CDR3 length: 13 residues. The V end lost 6 bases, the J end lost 3 bases, and 11 bases lay between the germline ends. The CDR3 region has the DNA TGTGCCAGCAGGAAGGACACAGAAGAGACCCAGTACTTC. It is translated as CASRKDTEETQYF.

The rearrangement uses TRBV6-6 and TRBJ2-1, with 7 bases aligning to TRBD1. CDR1 and CDR2 from the germline V gene are MNHNY and SVGAGI (reference sequence). With 7 bases clipped from V and 10 bases from J, the junction kept 10 bases outside the gene matches. CDR3 length equals 13 residues. The CDR3 region has the DNA TGTGCCAGCACCCCGACAGGGCCCGGCGAGCAGTTCTTC. Translating gives CASTPTGPGEQFF.

The rearrangement uses TRBV20-1 and TRBJ2-7; D is unclear. CDR3 size: 11 residues. Germline CDR1 is DFQATT and CDR2 is SNEGSKA (reference sequence). Trimming shortened V by 1 base and J by 6 bases, and 7 bases separated the two germline ends. The CDR3 spells CSARVATEQYF. The CDR3 DNA reads as TGCAGTGCTAGAGTAGCAACCGAGCAGTACTTC.

This clone was seen a handful of times. This chain uses TRBV10-3 with TRBJ1-2; D unclear. From germline, CDR1 is ENHRY and CDR2 SYGVKD. The V end was cut by 7 bases, the J end by 0 bases, with 9 bases between. The CDR3 contains 13 residues. The CDR3 DNA follows: TGTGCCATCACTTCGCAGACTAACTATGGCTACACCTTC. It yields the protein CAITSQTNYGYTF.

This chain connects TRBV4-3 to TRBJ1-1; 11 nucleotides agree with TRBD1. Trimming removed 3 bases from V and 11 bases from J; junction bases left unmatched: 11. CDR3 length equals 15 residues. CDR1 is LGHNA and CDR2 is YSLEER in the germline V gene. CDR3 sequence (DNA): TGCGCCAGCAGCCAGGACATGGACAGGGGGCGCGAGGCTTTCTTT. Its translation is CASSQDMDRGREAFF.

This clone was seen ten or more times. The chain links TRBV6-2 or TRBV6-3 to TRBJ1-5, with TRBD1 matching over 10 bases. Per the germline V gene, CDR1 is MNHEY and CDR2 is SVGEGT. V was clipped by 4 bases and J by 6 bases; unmatched bases: 3. The CDR3 length is 14 residues. CDR3 sequence (DNA): TGTGCCAGCAGTTCGGGACAGGGGAGTCAGCCCCAGCATTTT. This sequence encodes CASSSGQGSQPQHF.